The TCR beta chain described here comes from a study of CD8 T cells in Susac syndrome. On this clonotype itself: The target antigen is unknown.

Findings of the study overall: In its TCR sequencing and HLA analysis, the study acknowledged that the number of individuals was relatively small.

Germline CDR1 LGHNA, CDR2 YSLEER. The V and J ends lost 2 bases and 4 bases, in that order; junction bases with no gene match: 7. The CDR3 has 15 residues. The RNA input was roughly 0.45 to 1 ug, and it was reverse transcribed with random hexamers. In TCRdb, the immunoSEQ multiplex PCR reads were re-called with MiXCR into one record per CDR3 protein. The table shows 85,000 to 130,000 distinct CDR3 sequences, with roughly 95% occurring only once. The chain couples TRBV4-3 to TRBJ2-7; TRBD1 agrees at 8 bases. This receptor was obtained from a human donor with Susac syndrome. The material sequenced was CD8+ T cells from PBMCs. Here the CDR3 DNA reads TGCGCCAGCAGCCAATCCCGACAGGGGAATTACGAGCAGTACTTC. It translates to CASSQSRQGNYEQYF.